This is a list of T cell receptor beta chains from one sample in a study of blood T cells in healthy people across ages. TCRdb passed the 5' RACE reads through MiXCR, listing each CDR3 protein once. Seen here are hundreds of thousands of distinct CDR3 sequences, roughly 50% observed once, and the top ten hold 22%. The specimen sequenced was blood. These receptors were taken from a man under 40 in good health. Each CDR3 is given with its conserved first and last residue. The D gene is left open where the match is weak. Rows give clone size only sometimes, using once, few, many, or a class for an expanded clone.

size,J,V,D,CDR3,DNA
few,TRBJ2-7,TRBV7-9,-,CASSYSGTAEQYF,TGTGCCAGCAGCTACTCCGGGACTGCCGAGCAGTACTTC
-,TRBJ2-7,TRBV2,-,CASSESQLGTSGQYF,TGTGCCAGCAGTGAGAGCCAGCTGGGGACAAGCGGGCAGTACTTC
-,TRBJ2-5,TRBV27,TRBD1,CASSPQGAGETQYF,TGTGCCAGCAGTCCACAGGGGGCAGGAGAGACCCAGTACTTC
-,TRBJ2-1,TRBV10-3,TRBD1,CAISTGQGGNEQFF,TGTGCCATCAGTACGGGACAGGGCGGGAATGAGCAGTTCTTC
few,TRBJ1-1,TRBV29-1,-,CSVEDSRQAEAFF,TGCAGCGTTGAAGATTCTCGCCAGGCTGAAGCTTTCTTT
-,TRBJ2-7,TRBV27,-,CASSPSKGRVNYEQYF,TGTGCCAGCAGTCCCTCGAAGGGAAGGGTTAACTACGAGCAGTACTTC
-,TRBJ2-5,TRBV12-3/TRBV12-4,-,CASSAPVGQETQYF,TGTGCCAGCAGCGCCCCGGTCGGCCAAGAGACCCAGTACTTC
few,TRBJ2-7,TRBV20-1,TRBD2,CSGGGLATYEQYF,TGCAGTGGGGGGGGATTAGCGACCTACGAGCAGTACTTC
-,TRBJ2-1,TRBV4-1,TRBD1,CASSRSGTGLYNEQFF,TGCGCCAGCAGCCGTTCAGGGACAGGGCTCTACAATGAGCAGTTCTTC
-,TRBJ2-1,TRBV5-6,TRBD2,CTSQRGSLLLFF,TGTACCAGCCAGCGGGGGAGCCTTCTTCTGTTCTTC
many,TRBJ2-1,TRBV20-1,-,CSARDLGPSQFF,TGCAGTGCTAGAGACCTAGGTCCTTCCCAGTTCTTC
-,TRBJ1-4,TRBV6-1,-,CASNLAATNEKLFF,TGTGCCAGCAATTTGGCAGCAACTAATGAAAAACTGTTTTTT
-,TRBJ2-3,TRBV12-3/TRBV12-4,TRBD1,CASSQGARDTQYF,TGTGCCAGCAGCCAGGGGGCCAGAGATACGCAGTATTTT
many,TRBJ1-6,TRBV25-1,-,CASSERGRQNNNSPLHF,TGTGCCAGCAGTGAAAGGGGCAGACAGAACAATAATTCACCCCTCCACTTT
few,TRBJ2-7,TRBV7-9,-,CASSLDWGGEQYF,TGTGCCAGCAGCTTAGATTGGGGCGGCGAGCAGTACTTC
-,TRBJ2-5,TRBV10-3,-,CAISPPGEETQYF,TGTGCCATCAGTCCCCCCGGGGAGGAGACCCAGTACTTC
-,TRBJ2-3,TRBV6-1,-,CASSHTGWYRVNTDTQYF,TGTGCCAGCAGCCACACGGGGTGGTATCGAGTGAATACAGATACGCAGTATTTT
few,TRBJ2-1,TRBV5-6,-,CASSWRSEQFF,TGTGCCAGCAGCTGGCGAAGCGAGCAGTTCTTC
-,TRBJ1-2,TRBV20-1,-,CSAPPHPNYGYTF,TGCAGTGCGCCCCCCCACCCGAACTATGGCTACACCTTC
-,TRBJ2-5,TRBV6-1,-,CASSEGWGGETQYF,TGTGCCAGCAGTGAAGGTTGGGGAGGAGAGACCCAGTACTTC
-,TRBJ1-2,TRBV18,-,CASSPDRMRTYGYTF,TGTGCCAGCTCACCGGACAGAATGAGAACCTATGGCTACACCTTC
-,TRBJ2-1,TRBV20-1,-,CSADSETYNEQFF,TGCAGTGCCGATAGTGAAACATACAATGAGCAGTTCTTC
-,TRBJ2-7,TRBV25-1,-,CASSESLRYEQYF,TGTGCCAGCAGTGAATCACTCCGCTACGAGCAGTACTTC
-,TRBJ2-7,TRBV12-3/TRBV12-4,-,CASSVALNYEQYF,TGTGCCAGCAGTGTAGCCCTAAACTACGAGCAGTACTTC
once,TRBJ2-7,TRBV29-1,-,CSASHHNEFYEQYF,TGCAGCGCCTCTCACCATAACGAGTTTTACGAGCAGTACTTC
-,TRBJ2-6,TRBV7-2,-,CASSFASSGANVLTF,TGTGCCAGCAGTTTCGCTAGCTCTGGGGCCAACGTCCTGACTTTC
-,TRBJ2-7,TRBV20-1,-,CSALDPGAHEQYF,TGCAGTGCTCTCGACCCAGGGGCCCACGAGCAGTACTTC
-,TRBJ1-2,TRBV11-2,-,CASSLGGNSYGYTF,TGTGCCAGCAGCTTAGGGGGGAATAGCTATGGCTACACCTTC
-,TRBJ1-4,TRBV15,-,CATSRGITGRDEKLFF,TGTGCCACCAGCAGGGGGATAACAGGGCGGGATGAAAAACTGTTTTTT
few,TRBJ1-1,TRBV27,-,CASSFGDPRRGTEAFF,TGTGCCAGCAGTTTCGGGGACCCAAGAAGGGGCACTGAAGCTTTCTTT
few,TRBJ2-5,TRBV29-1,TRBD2,CSVEGLFWTSGARQETQYF,TGCAGCGTTGAAGGTCTTTTTTGGACTAGCGGAGCGAGGCAAGAGACCCAGTACTTC
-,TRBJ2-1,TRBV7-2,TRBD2,CASSPRRLAGVGEQFF,TGTGCCAGCAGCCCCCGGAGACTAGCGGGGGTAGGTGAGCAGTTCTTC
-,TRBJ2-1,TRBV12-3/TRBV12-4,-,CASSLGVAYNEQFF,TGTGCCAGCAGTTTGGGTGTGGCCTACAATGAGCAGTTCTTC
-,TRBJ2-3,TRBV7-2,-,CASSHKPLTSGGGVTDTQYF,TGTGCCAGCAGCCATAAGCCGTTGACTAGTGGAGGGGGTGTAACAGATACGCAGTATTTT
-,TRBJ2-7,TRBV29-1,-,CSVAQGAKFTYF,-
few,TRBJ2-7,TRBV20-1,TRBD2,CSAPRGSSYEQYF,TGCAGTGCTCCGCGGGGGAGCTCCTACGAGCAGTACTTC
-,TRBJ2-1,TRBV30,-,CAWSVGWNEQFF,TGTGCCTGGAGTGTAGGTTGGAATGAGCAGTTCTTC
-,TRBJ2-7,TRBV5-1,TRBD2,CASGTTSGTYEQYF,TGCGCCAGTGGCACGACTAGCGGGACCTACGAGCAGTACTTC
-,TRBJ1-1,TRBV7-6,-,CASSPGRTDSRFTEAFF,TGTGCCAGCAGCCCAGGGCGGACTGACAGCCGGTTCACTGAAGCTTTCTTT
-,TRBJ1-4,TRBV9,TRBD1,CASSAPGQGLEKLFF,TGTGCCAGCAGCGCGCCGGGACAGGGCCTTGAAAAACTGTTTTTT
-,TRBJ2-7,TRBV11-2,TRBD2,CASSLGSRAIAGEQYF,TGTGCCAGCAGCTTAGGATCCAGAGCCATAGCGGGTGAGCAGTACTTC
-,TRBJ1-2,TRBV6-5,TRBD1,CASSLSPGTGMINYGYTF,TGTGCCAGCAGTTTAAGTCCCGGGACAGGGATGATCAACTATGGCTACACCTTC
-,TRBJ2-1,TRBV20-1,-,CSARARTTYNEQFF,TGCAGTGCTAGAGCCCGGACAACCTACAATGAGCAGTTCTTC
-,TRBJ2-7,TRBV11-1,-,CASSVFRDTSYEQYF,TGTGCCAGCAGCGTCTTCCGGGACACTTCATACGAGCAGTACTTC
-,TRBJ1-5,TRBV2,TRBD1,CASSIRGGQEGQPQHF,TGTGCCAGCAGTATCCGCGGGGGACAGGAGGGGCAGCCCCAGCATTTT
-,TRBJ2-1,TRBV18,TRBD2,CASSPFKSSGDTDEQFF,TGTGCCAGCTCACCCTTCAAGTCTAGCGGGGATACAGATGAGCAGTTCTTC
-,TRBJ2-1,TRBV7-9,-,CASSFAPPIDEQFF,TGTGCCAGCAGCTTTGCCCCCCCGATTGATGAGCAGTTCTTC
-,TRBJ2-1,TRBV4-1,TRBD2,CVSSLTSGGNNEQFF,TGCGTCAGCAGCCTTACTAGCGGGGGGAACAATGAGCAGTTCTTC
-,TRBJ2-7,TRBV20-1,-,CSARPLRDGYEQYF,TGCAGTGCTAGACCCCTACGGGACGGGTACGAGCAGTACTTC
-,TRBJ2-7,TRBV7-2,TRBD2,CASSRGGSTYEQYF,TGTGCCAGCAGCCGGGGGGGGTCTACCTACGAGCAGTACTTC
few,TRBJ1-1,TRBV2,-,CASANRAGTEAFF,TGTGCCAGTGCGAACAGGGCCGGGACTGAAGCTTTCTTT
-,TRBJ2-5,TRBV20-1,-,CSARISGTTETQYF,TGCAGTGCTAGAATATCAGGGACGACAGAGACCCAGTACTTC
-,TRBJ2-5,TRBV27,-,CASRRRAQETQYF,TGTGCCAGCAGACGGAGAGCGCAAGAGACCCAGTACTTC
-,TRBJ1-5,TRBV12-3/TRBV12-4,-,CASSLFGYNQPQHF,TGTGCCAGCAGTTTATTCGGATACAATCAGCCCCAGCATTTT
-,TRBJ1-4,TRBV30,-,CAWATGQGLGGAEKLFF,TGTGCCTGGGCAACGGGCCAGGGGTTAGGTGGAGCTGAAAAACTGTTTTTT